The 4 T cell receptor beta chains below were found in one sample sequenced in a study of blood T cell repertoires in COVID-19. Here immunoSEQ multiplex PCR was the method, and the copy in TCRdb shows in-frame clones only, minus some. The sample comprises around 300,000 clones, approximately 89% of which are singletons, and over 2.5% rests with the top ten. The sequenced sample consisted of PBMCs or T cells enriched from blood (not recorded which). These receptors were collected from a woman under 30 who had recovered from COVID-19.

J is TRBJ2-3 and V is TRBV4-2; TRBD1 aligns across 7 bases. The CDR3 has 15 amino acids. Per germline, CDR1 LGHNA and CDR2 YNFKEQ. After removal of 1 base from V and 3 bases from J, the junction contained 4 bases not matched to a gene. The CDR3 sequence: CASSQAGRGTDTQYF. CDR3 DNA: TGTGCCAGCAGCCAAGCAGGCAGGGGGACAGATACGCAGTATTTT.

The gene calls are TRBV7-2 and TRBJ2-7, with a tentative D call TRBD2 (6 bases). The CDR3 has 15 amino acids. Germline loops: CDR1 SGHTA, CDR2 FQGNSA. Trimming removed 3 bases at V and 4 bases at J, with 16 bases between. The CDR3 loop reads CASSFLRGGGYEQYF. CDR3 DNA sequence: TGTGCCAGCAGCTTTTTGAGGGGCGGAGGGTACGAGCAGTACTTC.

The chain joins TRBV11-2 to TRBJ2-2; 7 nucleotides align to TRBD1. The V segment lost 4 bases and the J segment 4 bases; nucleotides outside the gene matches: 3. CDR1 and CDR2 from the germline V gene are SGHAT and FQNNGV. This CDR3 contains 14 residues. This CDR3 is CASSWGQTTGELFF. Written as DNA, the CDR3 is TGTGCCAGCAGCTGGGGACAGACCACCGGGGAGCTGTTTTTT.

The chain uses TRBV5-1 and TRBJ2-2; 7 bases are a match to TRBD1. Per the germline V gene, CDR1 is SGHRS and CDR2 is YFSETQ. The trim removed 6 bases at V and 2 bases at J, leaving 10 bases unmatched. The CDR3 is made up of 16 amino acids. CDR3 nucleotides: TGCGCCAGCATCCAAGGGGACAGAATAAACACCGGGGAGCTGTTTTTT. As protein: CASIQGDRINTGELFF.